The 21 T cell receptor beta chains below come from one sample, sequenced in a study of blood T cell repertoires in COVID-19 (dated by TCRdb to the early 2020s). Libraries were prepared through the immunoSEQ multiplex PCR assay. The immuneACCESS repertoire file appears here via TCRdb, limited to in-frame rearrangements. These files lack a portion of the clones; in checked studies, under half of the deficit traces to unresolved V genes, and the cause of the others is not known. The sample table shows a few hundred thousand clones, and approximately 87% are seen once. The ten most abundant clones make up 3% to 4% of the sample. Input material: peripheral blood. These receptors all stem from a woman aged 45-65 years with active or convalescent COVID-19.

The chain joins TRBV18 to TRBJ2-2, with D possibly being TRBD2 (6 bases). This CDR3 spans 15 amino acids. The V and J ends lost 5 bases and 0 bases respectively, with 10 bases between them. Germline V lookup: CDR1 KGHSH, CDR2 LQKENI. CDR3 DNA sequence: TGTGCCAGCTCAACTACTAGCACGAACACCGGGGAGCTGTTTTTT. It codes for CASSTTSTNTGELFF.

J is TRBJ2-5 and V is TRBV2; 8 bases map to TRBD2. The CDR3 loop spans 15 amino acids. The V gene's germline CDR1 is SNHLY and CDR2 FYNNEI. V trimming: 9 bases; J trimming: 5 bases; junction bases outside the gene matches: 14. The CDR3 nucleotides are TGTGCCAGTCCCAGGGAGAGCGGGAGCCGGGAGACCCAGTACTTC. This translates into CASPRESGSRETQYF.

The genes are TRBV29-1 and TRBJ2-1, with D perhaps TRBD2 (5 bases). CDR1 and CDR2 (germline): SQVTM, ANQGSEA. The CDR3 is 10 residues long. The V end lost 4 bases, the J end lost 10 bases, and 8 bases lay between the germline ends. CDR3 residues: CSVGTFEQFF. The CDR3 DNA reads as TGCAGCGTTGGGACTTTCGAGCAGTTCTTC.

This clone was observed many times. This sequence joins TRBV7-8 and TRBJ2-7, with D perhaps TRBD1 (6 bases). Germline V gene data show CDR1 as SGHVS and CDR2 as FQNEAQ. Between the trimmed V and J ends, which lost 5 bases and 0 bases, there was a span of 14 bases. CDR3 size: 15 residues. CDR3 protein: CASSPTGTLSYEQYF. The DNA of the CDR3 is TGTGCCAGCAGCCCGACCGGGACACTCTCCTACGAGCAGTACTTC.

CDR3 bases: TGTGCCAGTAGTCCCCAGGCGGGGCCTTACGAGCAGTACTTC. Its translation: CASSPQAGPYEQYF. This sequence joins TRBV19 and TRBJ2-7, with D maybe TRBD2 (6 bases). The germline V gene has CDR1 LNHDA and CDR2 SQIVND (reference sequence). CDR3 size: 14 residues. Trimming took 5 bases from V and 4 from J, leaving 15 bases between them.

The rearrangement links TRBV5-5 to TRBJ2-1, with TRBD2 matching over 8 bases. This CDR3 contains 15 residues. The V segment lost 3 bases and the J segment 6 bases; nucleotides outside the gene matches: 8. Germline V gives CDR1 SGHKS, CDR2 YYEKEE (reference sequence). The CDR3: CASSYEGLGSNEQFF. Written as DNA, the CDR3 is TGTGCCAGCAGCTACGAGGGACTAGGAAGCAATGAGCAGTTCTTC.

This chain joins TRBV5-4 and TRBJ2-5, with 8 positions matching TRBD2. V gave up 6 bases and J gave up 5 bases; unmatched junction bases: 6. The germline V gene has CDR1 SGHNT and CDR2 YYREEE (reference sequence). The CDR3 totals 13 residues. CDR3 nucleotide sequence: TGTGCCAGCACGGGGGGGGGCTCCGAGACCCAGTACTTC. Its protein product is CASTGGGSETQYF.

The chain is built from TRBV6-5 and TRBJ2-3, with D tentatively TRBD2 (5 bases). Germline CDR1 MNHEY, CDR2 SVGAGI. The V and J ends lost 7 bases and 4 bases respectively, with 9 bases between them. The CDR3 runs 12 residues. The CDR3 region has the DNA TGTGCCAGCATCGGGGTAGCAGATACGCAGTATTTT. Residues: CASIGVADTQYF.

This chain links TRBV6-5 with TRBJ1-6; 10 nucleotides align to TRBD1. Trimming took 6 bases from V and 10 from J; bases not matched to a gene: 9. The CDR3 consists of 15 residues. Germline lookup yields CDR1 MNHEY and CDR2 SVGAGI. The CDR3 loop is CASSLMGDRGSPLHF. CDR3 bases: TGTGCCAGCAGCCTCATGGGGGACAGGGGCTCACCCCTCCACTTT.

This clone occurred once. The CDR3 nucleotides read TGTGCCAGCAGCTCCGGGACAAAGGTGAACACTGAAGCTTTCTTT. It translates to CASSSGTKVNTEAFF. This chain uses TRBV6-2 or TRBV6-3 with TRBJ1-1, with D possibly being TRBD1 (6 bases). V lost 6 bases and J 0 bases, leaving 14 bases between the germline ends. The CDR3 has 15 amino acids. Germline CDR1 and CDR2: MNHEY and SVGEGT.

The rearrangement uses TRBV27 and TRBJ1-1, with a weak D call TRBD1 (6 bases). The ends were cut back, 3 bases at V and 4 bases at J, with 18 bases in the middle. The CDR3 sequence is 16 residues long. Germline V gives CDR1 MNHEY, CDR2 SMNVEV (reference sequence). The CDR3, as DNA: TGTGCCAGCAGTTTCCACCAACAGGGTTTTGGCACTGAAGCTTTCTTT. The encoded protein is CASSFHQQGFGTEAFF.

J is TRBJ2-3 and V is TRBV9, with 11 bases identical to TRBD2. Per germline, CDR1 SGDLS and CDR2 YYNGEE. The CDR3 runs 15 residues. After removal of 0 bases from V and 5 bases from J, the junction contained 2 bases not matched to a gene. Written as DNA, the CDR3 is TGTGCCAGCAGCGTAGGGGGGACTAGCGGAGATACGCAGTATTTT. This sequence encodes CASSVGGTSGDTQYF.

The rearrangement uses TRBV7-2 and TRBJ2-7, with D perhaps TRBD2 (5 bases). V was pared by 1 base and J by 1 base, with 11 bases between. Germline V gene data show CDR1 as SGHTA and CDR2 as FQGNSA. There are 15 residues in the CDR3. The CDR3 protein is CASSLVRESSYEQYF. DNA of the CDR3: TGTGCCAGCAGCTTAGTGAGGGAGTCTTCCTACGAGCAGTACTTC.

The chain recombines TRBV30 with TRBJ2-2; TRBD2 agrees at 9 bases. The CDR3 extends over 15 amino acids. CDR1 is GTSNPN, CDR2 SVGIG, per germline (reference sequence). V was clipped by 5 bases and J by 5 bases; unmatched bases: 9. CDR3 nucleotide sequence: TGTGCCTGGGCCTCCGGGACTAGCCTGACCGGGGAGCTGTTTTTT. This translates into CAWASGTSLTGELFF.

The chain has TRBV3-1 (or the pseudogene TRBV3-2) and TRBJ2-7; 8 nucleotides match TRBD1. Germline values: CDR1 LGHDT, CDR2 YNNKEL (reference sequence). This CDR3 is built from 15 residues. J lost 7 bases, V lost 4 bases, and 12 bases had no gene match. The CDR3 sequence: CASSPRGRGLGEQYF. CDR3 nucleotide sequence: TGTGCCAGCAGCCCACGGGGCAGGGGGCTTGGGGAGCAGTACTTC.

V usage is TRBV27 and J usage is TRBJ2-2; no clear D gene. Trimming took off 1 base at V and 0 bases at J, with 6 bases between the two ends. CDR1 is MNHEY and CDR2 is SMNVEV in the germline V gene (reference sequence). CDR3 length equals 15 residues. CDR3 DNA: TGTGCCAGCAGTTTATTGGCGGCGAACACCGGGGAGCTGTTTTTT. It specifies CASSLLAANTGELFF.

This sequence joins TRBV27 and TRBJ2-7; D perhaps matches TRBD1 (5 bases). The ends were cut back, 4 bases at V and 3 bases at J, with 10 bases in the middle. CDR1 is MNHEY and CDR2 is SMNVEV in the germline V gene (reference sequence). This CDR3 has 13 residues. CDR3 DNA: TGTGCCAGCAGTTCCAGGGCTAACTACGAGCAGTACTTC. Translating gives CASSSRANYEQYF.

The V gene is TRBV2, the J gene TRBJ2-3, with 11 bases fitting TRBD2. V lost 2 bases and J lost 6; bases outside the gene matches: 4. Germline values: CDR1 SNHLY, CDR2 FYNNEI. The CDR3 runs to 15 residues. CDR3 DNA sequence: TGTGCCAGCAGTGAATTAGCGGGGGGGCGCGATACGCAGTATTTT. This encodes CASSELAGGRDTQYF. The entire variable domain, with the rest obtained from reference TRBV2 and TRBJ2-3, is as follows: EPEVTQTPSHQVTQMGQEVILRCVPISNHLYFYWYRQILGQKVEFLVSFYNNEISEKSEIFDDQFSVERPDGSNFTLKIRSTKLEDSAMYFCASSELAGGRDTQYFGPGTRLTVL.

This clone was detected ten times or more. This CDR3 is also generated by other DNA sequences in the sample. The J gene is TRBJ2-1, the V gene TRBV7-6; 7 bases map to TRBD2. V lost 2 bases and J lost 4; bases outside the gene matches: 8. The V gene's germline CDR1 is SGHVS and CDR2 FNYEAQ. The CDR3 runs to 16 residues. CDR3 sequence: CASSLLGLAEYNEQFF. CDR3 DNA: TGTGCCAGCAGCTTACTTGGGCTAGCGGAATACAATGAGCAGTTCTTC. Combining the CDR3 with reference TRBV7-6 and TRBJ2-1 gives the whole variable domain GAGVSQSPRYKVTKRGQDVALRCDPISGHVSLYWYRQALGQGPEFLTYFNYEAQQDKSGLPNDRFSAERPEGSISTLTIQRTEQRDSAMYRCASSLLGLAEYNEQFFGPGTRLTVL.

The chain has TRBV28 and TRBJ1-1; the match to TRBD1 covers 7 bases. Germline assignment: CDR1 MDHEN and CDR2 SYDVKM. Trimming cost V 3 bases and J 1 base; bases outside gene matches: 2. This CDR3 comprises 14 residues. CDR3 DNA: TGTGCCAGCAGTTTGGGACAGAAGAACACTGAAGCTTTCTTT. Protein sequence: CASSLGQKNTEAFF.

Only one count was recorded for this clone. V gene TRBV15 combines with J gene TRBJ2-1; the match to TRBD2 covers 7 bases. The germline CDR1 and CDR2 sequences are LNHNV and YYDKDF (reference sequence). Trimming removed 0 bases from V and 4 bases from J; junction bases left unmatched: 6. The CDR3 runs to 16 residues. As DNA, the CDR3 is TGTGCCACCAGCAGAGATCGCCTAGCGGCTTACAATGAGCAGTTCTTC. This translates into CATSRDRLAAYNEQFF.